This T cell receptor beta chain was sequenced in a study of blood T cells in healthy people across ages. Next came a second PCR, run for about 7 to 11 cycles, which used a sample-barcoded 5' primer along with a J-beta primer mix. TCRdb used MiXCR to reprocess the 5' RACE reads, holding one entry per CDR3 protein. The sample has 600,000 to 800,000 distinct CDR3 sequences, under 65% seen once; the top ten hold approximately 13%. Sequencing used blood. This TCR was sampled from a woman older than 75 in good health.

The DNA of the CDR3 is TGTGCCAGCAGCTCCGATCGTCGGACAGGGGGCACCGGGGAGCTGTTTTTT. Its protein product is CASSSDRRTGGTGELFF. The gene calls are TRBV7-9 and TRBJ2-2; TRBD1 agrees at 10 bases. This CDR3 is 17 amino acids long. Trimming took 4 bases from V and 4 from J; bases not matched to a gene: 9. The germline gives CDR1 SEHNR, CDR2 FQNEAQ (reference sequence).